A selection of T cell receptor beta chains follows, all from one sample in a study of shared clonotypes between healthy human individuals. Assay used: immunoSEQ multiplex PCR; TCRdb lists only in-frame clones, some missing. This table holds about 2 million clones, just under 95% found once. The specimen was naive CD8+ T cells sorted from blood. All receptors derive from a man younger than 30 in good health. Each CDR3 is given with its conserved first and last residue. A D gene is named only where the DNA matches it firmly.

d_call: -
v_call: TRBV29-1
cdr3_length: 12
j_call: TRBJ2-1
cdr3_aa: CSVEFREKEQFF
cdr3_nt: TGCAGCGTTGAATTTCGCGAAAAAGAGCAGTTCTTC

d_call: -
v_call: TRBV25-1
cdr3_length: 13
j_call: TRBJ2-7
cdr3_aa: CASTHSGSIEQYF
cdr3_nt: TGTGCCAGCACGCACAGTGGGTCCATCGAGCAGTACTTC

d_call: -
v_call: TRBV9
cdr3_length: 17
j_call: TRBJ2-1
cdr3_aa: CASSVASFGSSYNEQFF
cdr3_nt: TGTGCCAGCAGCGTAGCCTCCTTCGGGAGCTCCTACAATGAGCAGTTCTTC

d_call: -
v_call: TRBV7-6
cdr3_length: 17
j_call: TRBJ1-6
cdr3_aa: CASSSTGPQFGNSPLHF
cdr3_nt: TGTGCCAGCAGCTCAACCGGGCCCCAATTCGGGAATTCACCCCTCCACTTT

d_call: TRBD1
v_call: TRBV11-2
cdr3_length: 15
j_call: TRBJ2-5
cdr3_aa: CASSFAQGAQETQYF
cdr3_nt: TGTGCCAGCAGCTTCGCTCAGGGGGCCCAAGAGACCCAGTACTTC

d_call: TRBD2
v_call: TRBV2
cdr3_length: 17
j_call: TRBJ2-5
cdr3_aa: CASSWASGGPVGETQYF
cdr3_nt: TGTGCCAGCAGTTGGGCTAGCGGGGGACCGGTCGGGGAGACCCAGTACTTC

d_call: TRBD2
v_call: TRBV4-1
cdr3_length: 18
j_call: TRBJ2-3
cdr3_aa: CASSQAQLAGTTTDTQYF
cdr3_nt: TGCGCCAGCAGCCAAGCGCAACTAGCGGGAACAACCACAGATACGCAGTATTTT

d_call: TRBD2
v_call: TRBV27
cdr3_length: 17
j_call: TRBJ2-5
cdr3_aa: CASSQRLGLAGAETQYF
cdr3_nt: TGTGCCAGCAGCCAACGATTGGGACTAGCGGGAGCAGAGACCCAGTACTTC

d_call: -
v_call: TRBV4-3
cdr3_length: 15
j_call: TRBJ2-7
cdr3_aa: CASSHSRDGSYEQYF
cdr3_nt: TGCGCCAGCAGCCACTCCCGGGACGGCTCCTACGAGCAGTACTTC

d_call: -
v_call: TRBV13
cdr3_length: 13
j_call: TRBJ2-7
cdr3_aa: CASSFNSPYEQYF
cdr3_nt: TGTGCCAGCAGCTTTAACAGTCCCTACGAGCAGTACTTC

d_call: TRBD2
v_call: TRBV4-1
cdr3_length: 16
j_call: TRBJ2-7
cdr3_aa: CASSTLAGGGSYEQYF
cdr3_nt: TGCGCCAGCAGCACTCTAGCGGGAGGAGGATCCTACGAGCAGTACTTC

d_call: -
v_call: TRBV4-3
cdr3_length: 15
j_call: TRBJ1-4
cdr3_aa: CASSRWVGGNEKLFF
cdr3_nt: TGCGCCAGCAGCCGATGGGTTGGAGGTAATGAAAAACTGTTTTTT

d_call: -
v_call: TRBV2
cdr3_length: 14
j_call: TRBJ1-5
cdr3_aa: CASLAGYSNQPQHF
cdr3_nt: TGTGCCAGCTTAGCTGGCTATAGCAATCAGCCCCAGCATTTT

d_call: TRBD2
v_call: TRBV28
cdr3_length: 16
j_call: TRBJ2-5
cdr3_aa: CASSNGLAGVQETQYF
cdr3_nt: TGTGCCAGCAGTAACGGACTAGCGGGGGTACAAGAGACCCAGTACTTC

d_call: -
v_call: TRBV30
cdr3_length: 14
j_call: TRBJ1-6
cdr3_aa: CAWADIRNNSPLHF
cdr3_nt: TGTGCCTGGGCGGACATTCGGAACAATTCACCCCTCCACTTT

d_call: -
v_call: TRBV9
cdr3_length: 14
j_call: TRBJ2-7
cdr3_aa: CASSVGADPYEQYF
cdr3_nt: TGTGCCAGCAGCGTAGGGGCGGACCCCTACGAGCAGTACTTC